This T cell receptor (beta chain) stems from a study of T cell responses to AZD1222 COVID-19 vaccine. Some second doses came at about 4 weeks and others at about 12 weeks; these were pooled. The CDR3 is 15 residues long. Germline V lookup: CDR1 ENHRY, CDR2 SYGVKD. Trimming took 2 bases from V and 2 from J, leaving 10 bases between them. Assay used: immunoSEQ multiplex PCR; TCRdb lists only in-frame clones, some missing. The data show some 150,000 clones, with roughly 88% seen just once and less than 2% held by the top ten. V is TRBV10-3 and J is TRBJ2-1; weak D call: TRBD1 (5 bases). The starting material was peripheral blood, obtained 28 days after the second AZD1222 dose. The TCR comes from an adult who received the AZD1222 COVID-19 vaccine. In DNA, the CDR3 is TGTGCCATCAGTGAGGGCAGGGCAGCCTACAATGAGCAGTTCTTC. It yields the protein CAISEGRAAYNEQFF.